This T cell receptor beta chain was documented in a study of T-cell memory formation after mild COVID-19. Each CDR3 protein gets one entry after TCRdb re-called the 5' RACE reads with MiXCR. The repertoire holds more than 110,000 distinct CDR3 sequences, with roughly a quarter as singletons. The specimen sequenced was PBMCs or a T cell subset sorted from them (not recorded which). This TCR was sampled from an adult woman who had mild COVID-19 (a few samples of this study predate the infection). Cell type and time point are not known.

CDR3 amino acids: CASSLTESADTQYF. The CDR3 DNA follows: TGTGCCAGCAGCTTAACAGAATCAGCAGATACGCAGTATTTT. The chain uses TRBV7-9 and TRBJ2-3; D not resolved. CDR3 length equals 14 residues. Germline V gives CDR1 SEHNR, CDR2 FQNEAQ (reference sequence). With 2 bases removed from V and 4 bases from J, the gap between germline ends came to 10 bases.